This T cell receptor beta chain comes out of a study of neurological immune-mediated disorders. Points from the study as a whole: The most TCR clonal expansion was seen in HTLV-1-associated myelopathy, and the least was seen in multiple sclerosis, which fell below healthy controls. Sharing of CDR3 amino acid sequences among expanded clones across subjects was absent, suggesting private repertoires in all groups.

Every sequencing run generated over 180 million TCR-beta sequences from 15-18 subjects. TCRdb re-called the 5' RACE reads through MiXCR, storing one row per CDR3 protein. The table lists 18,000 or so distinct CDR3 sequences, around a tenth of them singletons. This clonotype was picked up many times. The antigen is not known. V gave up 3 bases and J gave up 4 bases; unmatched junction bases: 6. Germline V gene lookup returns CDR1 SQVTM and CDR2 ANQGSEA. There are 16 residues in the CDR3. The study built sorted libraries from 850,000 to 1,000,000 CD4+ or CD8+ T cells. Sequenced: CD8+ T cells from blood. The V gene is TRBV29-1, the J gene TRBJ2-3; 14 nucleotides match TRBD2. This sequence originates from a woman between 50 and 59 years old in good health. CDR3 bases: TGCAGCGTTGATGGACTAGCGGGGGGTTCAGCAGATACGCAGTATTTT. Translated, it gives CSVDGLAGGSADTQYF.